These 9 T cell receptor beta chains originate from one sample sequenced in a study of blood T cell repertoires in COVID-19. Profiled with immunoSEQ multiplex PCR; TCRdb holds only in-frame clones, not every one. This sample has approximately 220,000 clones, with around nine tenths found just once. Sequencing input: PBMCs or T cells enriched from blood (not recorded which). The receptor set was obtained from a young woman who had been exposed to COVID-19.

This rearrangement joins TRBV19 to TRBJ1-6; a possible D gene is TRBD1 (5 bases). CDR3 size: 12 residues. Trimming stripped 6 bases from V and 10 bases from J, with 10 bases between. Germline V gene data show CDR1 as LNHDA and CDR2 as SQIVND (reference sequence). CDR3 amino acids: CASRTQGSPLHF. The CDR3, as DNA: TGTGCCAGTAGGACCCAGGGATCACCCCTCCACTTT.

This chain uses TRBV7-8 with TRBJ2-2; no definite D call. Trimming left V 5 bases short and J 5 bases short, with 9 bases between. The germline gives CDR1 SGHVS, CDR2 FQNEAQ. The CDR3 sequence is 13 residues long. As DNA, the CDR3 is TGTGCCAGCAGCCCGCCCGGGACCGGGGAGCTGTTTTTT. Translated: CASSPPGTGELFF.

The gene calls are TRBV28 and TRBJ1-2; the D is unclear. V gave up 10 bases and J gave up 0 bases, with 12 bases separating them. The CDR3 is made up of 13 amino acids. In germline, CDR1 is MDHEN, CDR2 SYDVKM. CDR3 amino acids: CATAHEANYGYTF. The CDR3 bases are TGTGCCACCGCTCACGAGGCTAACTATGGCTACACCTTC.

This clone was recorded only once. This chain uses TRBV2 with TRBJ2-5, with D uncertain. V was shortened by 8 bases and J by 4 bases, with 17 bases between the two germline ends. Germline V gives CDR1 SNHLY, CDR2 FYNNEI. The CDR3 has 14 residues. The CDR3 DNA follows: TGTGCCAGCGCTCCGAGGCTCTTGGGAGAGACCCAGTACTTC. Translation: CASAPRLLGETQYF.

V gene TRBV6-5 combines with J gene TRBJ1-2, with TRBD1 identical over 7 bases. The CDR3 extends over 15 amino acids. V lost 9 bases, J lost 5 bases, and 15 bases stayed unmatched. Germline lookup yields CDR1 MNHEY and CDR2 SVGAGI. The CDR3 region has the DNA TGTGCCAGAGCATTGGATCCGGGACAGAAATATGGCTACACCTTC. This gives the protein CARALDPGQKYGYTF.

The V gene is TRBV2, the J gene TRBJ1-2, with a weak D call TRBD1 (5 bases). The CDR3 is made up of 16 amino acids. Trimming took 8 bases from V and 6 from J, leaving 25 bases between them. The V gene's germline CDR1 is SNHLY and CDR2 FYNNEI. CDR3 bases: TGTGCCAGCGAAGATCAACCCGAAGGTTGGGGGGATGGCTACACCTTC. Translated: CASEDQPEGWGDGYTF.

The chain combines TRBV6-5 with TRBJ1-3, with 8 bases that match TRBD1. This CDR3 spans 15 amino acids. From germline, CDR1 is MNHEY and CDR2 SVGAGI. V was clipped by 5 bases and J by 2 bases; unmatched bases: 5. The CDR3 here is CASSIIQGAGNTIYF. The CDR3 DNA is TGTGCCAGCAGTATAATACAGGGGGCTGGAAACACCATATATTTT.

This chain connects TRBV2 to TRBJ2-2, with 8 bases aligning to TRBD1. Losses at the gene ends were 4 bases for V and 7 bases for J; bases not matched to a gene: 14. The V gene's germline CDR1 is SNHLY and CDR2 FYNNEI. This CDR3 region has 17 residues. Written as DNA, the CDR3 is TGTGCCAGCAGTGTAATATCCCGGGACAGGTGGAGCGGGGAGCTGTTTTTT. Translating gives CASSVISRDRWSGELFF.

This rearrangement joins TRBV5-6 to TRBJ1-1; no reliable D call. CDR1 is SGHDT, CDR2 YYEEEE, per germline. CDR3 length equals 15 residues. V lost 0 bases and J lost 6, with 15 bases in between. Here the CDR3 reads CASSLEEGGVPEAFF. The CDR3 nucleotides read TGTGCCAGCAGCTTGGAGGAGGGTGGAGTACCTGAAGCTTTCTTT. Based on the CDR3 plus reference TRBV5-6 and TRBJ1-1, the full variable domain is DAGVTQSPTHLIKTRGQQVTLRCSPKSGHDTVSWYQQALGQGPQFIFQYYEEEERQRGNFPDRFSGHQFPNYSSELNVNALLLGDSALYLCASSLEEGGVPEAFFGQGTRLTVV.